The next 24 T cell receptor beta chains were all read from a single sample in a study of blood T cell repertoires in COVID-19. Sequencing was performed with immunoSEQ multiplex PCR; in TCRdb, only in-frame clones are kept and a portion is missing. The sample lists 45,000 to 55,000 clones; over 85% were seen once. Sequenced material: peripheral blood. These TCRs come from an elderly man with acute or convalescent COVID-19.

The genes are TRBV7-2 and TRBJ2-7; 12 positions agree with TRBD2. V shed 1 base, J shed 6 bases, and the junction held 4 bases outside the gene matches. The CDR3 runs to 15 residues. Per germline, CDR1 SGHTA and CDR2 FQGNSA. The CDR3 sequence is CASSLGGTSGFEQYF. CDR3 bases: TGTGCCAGCAGCTTAGGGGGGACTAGCGGGTTCGAGCAGTACTTC. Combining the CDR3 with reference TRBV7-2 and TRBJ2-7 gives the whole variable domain GAGVSQSPSNKVTEKGKDVELRCDPISGHTALYWYRQSLGQGLEFLIYFQGNSAPDKSGLPSDRFSAERTGGSVSTLTIQRTQQEDSAVYLCASSLGGTSGFEQYFGPGTRLTVT.

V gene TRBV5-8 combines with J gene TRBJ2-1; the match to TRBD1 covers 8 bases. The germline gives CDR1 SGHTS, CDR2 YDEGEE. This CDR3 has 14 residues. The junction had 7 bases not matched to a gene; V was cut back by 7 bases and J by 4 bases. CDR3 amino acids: CASETGVSYNEQFF. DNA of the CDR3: TGTGCCAGCGAGACAGGGGTTTCATACAATGAGCAGTTCTTC. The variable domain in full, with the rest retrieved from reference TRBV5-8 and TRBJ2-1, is EAGVTQSPTHLIKTRGQQATLRCSPISGHTSVYWYQQALGLGLQFLLWYDEGEERNRGNFPPRFSGRQFPNYSSELNVNALELEDSALYLCASETGVSYNEQFFGPGTRLTVL.

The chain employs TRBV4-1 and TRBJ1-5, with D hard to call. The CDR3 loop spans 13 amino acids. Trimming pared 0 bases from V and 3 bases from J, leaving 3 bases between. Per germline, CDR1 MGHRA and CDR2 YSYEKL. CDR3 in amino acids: CASSQDYNQPQHF. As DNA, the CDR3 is TGCGCCAGCAGCCAAGACTACAATCAGCCCCAGCATTTT.

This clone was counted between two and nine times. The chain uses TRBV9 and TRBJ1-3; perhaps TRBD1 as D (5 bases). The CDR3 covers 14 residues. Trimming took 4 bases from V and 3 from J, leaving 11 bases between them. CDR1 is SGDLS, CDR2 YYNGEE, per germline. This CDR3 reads CASSPSGGGNTIYF. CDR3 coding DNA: TGTGCCAGCAGCCCCTCGGGGGGTGGAAACACCATATATTTT.

The CDR3 loop is CASSPRWVRLYEQYF. For the CDR3, the DNA is TGTGCCAGCAGCCCAAGGTGGGTTAGACTCTACGAGCAGTACTTC. The chain joins TRBV6-4 to TRBJ2-7, with unresolved D. The V and J ends lost 6 bases and 3 bases respectively, with 18 bases between them. Germline values: CDR1 MRHNA, CDR2 SNTAGT. The CDR3 is 15 amino acids.

The CDR3 nucleotides are TGTGCCAGCCCCGGGACAGGGGACGGCTACACCTTC. This sequence encodes CASPGTGDGYTF. The V call is TRBV6-5, the J call TRBJ1-2; 10 bases line up with TRBD1. Losses at the gene ends were 8 bases for V and 8 bases for J; bases not matched to a gene: 5. The CDR3 consists of 12 residues. The germline CDR1 and CDR2 sequences are MNHEY and SVGAGI.

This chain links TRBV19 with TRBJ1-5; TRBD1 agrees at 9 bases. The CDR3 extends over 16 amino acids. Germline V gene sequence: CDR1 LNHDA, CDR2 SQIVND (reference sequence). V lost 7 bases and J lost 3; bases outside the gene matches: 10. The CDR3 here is CASKIQDRGINQPQHF. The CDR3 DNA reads TGTGCCAGTAAAATTCAGGACAGGGGTATCAATCAGCCCCAGCATTTT. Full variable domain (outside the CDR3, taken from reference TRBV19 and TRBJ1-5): DGGITQSPKYLFRKEGQNVTLSCEQNLNHDAMYWYRQDPGQGLRLIYYSQIVNDFQKGDIAEGYSVSREKKESFPLTVTSAQKNPTAFYLCASKIQDRGINQPQHFGDGTRLSIL.

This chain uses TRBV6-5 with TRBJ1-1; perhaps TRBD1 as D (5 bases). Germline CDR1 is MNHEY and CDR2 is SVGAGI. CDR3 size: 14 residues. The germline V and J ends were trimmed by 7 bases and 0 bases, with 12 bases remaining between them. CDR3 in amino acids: CASKWPGMNTEAFF. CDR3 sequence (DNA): TGTGCCAGCAAGTGGCCAGGGATGAACACTGAAGCTTTCTTT.

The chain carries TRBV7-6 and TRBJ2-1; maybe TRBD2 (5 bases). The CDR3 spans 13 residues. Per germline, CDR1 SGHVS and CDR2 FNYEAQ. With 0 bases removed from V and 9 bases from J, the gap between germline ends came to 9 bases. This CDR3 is CASSLARGSEQFF. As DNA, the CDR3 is TGTGCCAGCAGCTTAGCCCGGGGATCTGAGCAGTTCTTC.

The CDR3 here is CASSFQGISGYTF. The CDR3 bases are TGTGCCAGCAGTTTCCAGGGGATCAGTGGCTACACCTTC. The rearrangement joins TRBV28 to TRBJ1-2; tentative D call: TRBD1 (6 bases). The CDR3 is 13 residues long. Trimming removed 3 bases from V and 7 bases from J, with 12 bases in between. CDR1 is MDHEN, CDR2 SYDVKM, per germline.

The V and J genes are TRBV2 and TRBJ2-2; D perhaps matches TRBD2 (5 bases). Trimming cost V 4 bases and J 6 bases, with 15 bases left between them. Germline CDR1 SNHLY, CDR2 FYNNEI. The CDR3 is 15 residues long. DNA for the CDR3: TGTGCCAGCAGTGCAGCAGTCCTAGCTGCCGGGGAGCTGTTTTTT. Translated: CASSAAVLAAGELFF.

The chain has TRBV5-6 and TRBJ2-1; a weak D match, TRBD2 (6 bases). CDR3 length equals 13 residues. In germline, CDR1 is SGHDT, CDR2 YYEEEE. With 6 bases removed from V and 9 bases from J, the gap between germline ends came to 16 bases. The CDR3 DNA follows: TGTGCCAGCACCGGTTGGGACTTGGGTGAGCAGTTCTTC. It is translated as CASTGWDLGEQFF.

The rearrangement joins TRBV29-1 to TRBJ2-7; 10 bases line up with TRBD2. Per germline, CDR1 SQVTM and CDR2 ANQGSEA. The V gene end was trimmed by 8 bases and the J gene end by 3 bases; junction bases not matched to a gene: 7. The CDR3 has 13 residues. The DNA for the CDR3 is TGCAGCCTTCTAGCGGGGGAGATCTACGAGCAGTACTTC. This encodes CSLLAGEIYEQYF.

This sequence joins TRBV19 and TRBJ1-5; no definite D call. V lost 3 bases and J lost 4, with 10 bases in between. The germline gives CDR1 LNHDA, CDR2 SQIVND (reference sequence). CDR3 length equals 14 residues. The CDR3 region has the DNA TGTGCCAGTAGTATTTCGGGGTATAATCAGCCCCAGCATTTT. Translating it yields CASSISGYNQPQHF. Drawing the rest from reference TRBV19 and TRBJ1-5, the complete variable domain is DGGITQSPKYLFRKEGQNVTLSCEQNLNHDAMYWYRQDPGQGLRLIYYSQIVNDFQKGDIAEGYSVSREKKESFPLTVTSAQKNPTAFYLCASSISGYNQPQHFGDGTRLSIL.

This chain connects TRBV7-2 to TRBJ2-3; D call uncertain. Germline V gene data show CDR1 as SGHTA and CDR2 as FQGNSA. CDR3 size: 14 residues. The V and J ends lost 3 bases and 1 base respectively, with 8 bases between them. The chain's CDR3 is CASSFNSRTDTQYF. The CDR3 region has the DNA TGTGCCAGCAGCTTTAATAGCCGCACAGATACGCAGTATTTT.

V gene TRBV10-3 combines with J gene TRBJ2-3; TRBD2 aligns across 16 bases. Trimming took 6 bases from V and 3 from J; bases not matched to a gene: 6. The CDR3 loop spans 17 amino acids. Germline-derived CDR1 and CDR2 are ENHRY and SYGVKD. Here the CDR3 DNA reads TGTGCCATCAGCGGACCGGGACTAGCGGGGGGGACAGATACGCAGTATTTT. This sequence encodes CAISGPGLAGGTDTQYF.

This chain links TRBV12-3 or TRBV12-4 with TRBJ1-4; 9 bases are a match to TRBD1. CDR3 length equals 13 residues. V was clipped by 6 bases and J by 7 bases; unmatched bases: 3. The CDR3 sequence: CASSGTGTEKLFF. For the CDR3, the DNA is TGTGCCAGCAGCGGGACAGGGACTGAAAAACTGTTTTTT.

The CDR3 here is CASSPGAGGWYGYTF. CDR3 coding DNA: TGTGCCAGCAGCCCTGGGGCAGGGGGTTGGTATGGCTACACCTTC. The rearrangement links TRBV7-2 to TRBJ1-2; 7 bases agree with TRBD1. The germline gives CDR1 SGHTA, CDR2 FQGNSA. The CDR3 runs 15 residues. V gave up 5 bases and J gave up 5 bases; unmatched junction bases: 11.

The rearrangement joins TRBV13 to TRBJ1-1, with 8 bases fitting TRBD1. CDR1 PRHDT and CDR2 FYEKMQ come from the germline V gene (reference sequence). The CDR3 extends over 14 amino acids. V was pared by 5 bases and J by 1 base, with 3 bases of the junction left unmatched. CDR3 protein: CASSLDRGNTEAFF. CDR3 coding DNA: TGTGCCAGCAGCCTCGACAGGGGGAACACTGAAGCTTTCTTT.

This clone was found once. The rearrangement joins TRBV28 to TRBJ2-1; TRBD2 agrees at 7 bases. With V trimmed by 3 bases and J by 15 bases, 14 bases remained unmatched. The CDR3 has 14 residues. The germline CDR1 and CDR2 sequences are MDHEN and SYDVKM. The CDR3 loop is CASSLYEDGGDMFF. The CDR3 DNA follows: TGTGCCAGCAGTTTGTATGAGGATGGGGGGGATATGTTCTTC.

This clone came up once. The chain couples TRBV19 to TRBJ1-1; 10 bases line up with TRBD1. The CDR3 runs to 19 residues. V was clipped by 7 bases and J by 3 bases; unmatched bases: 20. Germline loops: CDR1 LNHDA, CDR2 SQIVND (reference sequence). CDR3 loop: CASTRLGTGVLVGDTEAFF. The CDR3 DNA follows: TGTGCCAGTACCAGACTAGGGACAGGGGTGTTAGTAGGGGACACTGAAGCTTTCTTT.

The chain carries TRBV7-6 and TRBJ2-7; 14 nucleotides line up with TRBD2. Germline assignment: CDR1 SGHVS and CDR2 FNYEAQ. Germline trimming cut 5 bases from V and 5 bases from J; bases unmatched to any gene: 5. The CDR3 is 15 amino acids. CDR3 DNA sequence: TGTGCCAGCAGCCCGACTAGCGGGGGGGCTCACGAGCAGTACTTC. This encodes CASSPTSGGAHEQYF.

The DNA of the CDR3 is TGCAGCGTGGCGGCGGGAAACAATCAGCCCCAGCATTTT. Translating gives CSVAAGNNQPQHF. V gene TRBV29-1 combines with J gene TRBJ1-5; D remains ambiguous. With 6 bases removed from V and 3 bases from J, the gap between germline ends came to 12 bases. The CDR3 spans 13 residues. Germline CDR1 SQVTM, CDR2 ANQGSEA.

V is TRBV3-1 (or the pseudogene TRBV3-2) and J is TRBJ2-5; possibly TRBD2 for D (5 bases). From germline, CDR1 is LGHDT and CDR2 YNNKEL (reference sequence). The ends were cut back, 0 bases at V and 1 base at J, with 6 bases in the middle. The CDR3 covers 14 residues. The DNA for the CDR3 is TGTGCCAGCAGCCAAGAAGGAGGCCAAGAGACCCAGTACTTC. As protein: CASSQEGGQETQYF.